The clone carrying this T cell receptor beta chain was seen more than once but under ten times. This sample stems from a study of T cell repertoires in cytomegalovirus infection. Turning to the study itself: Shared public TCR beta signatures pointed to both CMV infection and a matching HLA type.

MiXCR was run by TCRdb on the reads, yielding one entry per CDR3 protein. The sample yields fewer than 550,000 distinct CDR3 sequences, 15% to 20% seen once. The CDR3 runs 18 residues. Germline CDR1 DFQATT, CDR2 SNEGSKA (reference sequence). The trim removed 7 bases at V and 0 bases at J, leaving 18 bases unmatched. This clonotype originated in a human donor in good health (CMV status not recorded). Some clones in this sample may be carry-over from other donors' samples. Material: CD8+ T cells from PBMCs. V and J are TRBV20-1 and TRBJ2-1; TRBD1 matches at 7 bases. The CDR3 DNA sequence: TGCAGTGTTTCCTTACCTACCGGGACAGCGAGCTCCTACAATGAGCAGTTCTTC. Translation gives CSVSLPTGTASSYNEQFF.